One TCR beta chain is described in this entry. The data were produced by immunoSEQ multiplex PCR, yet TCRdb's version contains in-frame clones alone and is incomplete. Found here are about 2,100,000 clones, 85% to 95% of them singletons; the top ten hold more than 1.5%. The naive CD8 population came from CD45RO-negative cells selected for CCR7, without terminally differentiated effector memory CD45RA+ cells. This entry comes from a study of shared clonotypes between healthy human individuals. V was cut by 4 bases and J by 10 bases, with 17 bases left in between. In germline, CDR1 is LGHNA, CDR2 YNFKEQ. The CDR3 covers 15 residues.

The receptor comes from a man between 18 and 29 years old in good health. Some clones in this sample may be carry-over from other donors' samples. What was sequenced was naive CD8+ T cells from PBMCs. The gene calls are TRBV4-2 and TRBJ1-6; D is perhaps TRBD1 (5 bases). As DNA, the CDR3 is TGTGCCAGCAGCCCAGAGGGGAACGTCGGATCACCCCTCCACTTT. It translates to CASSPEGNVGSPLHF.